This T cell receptor beta chain was obtained from a study of cytomegalovirus exposure and HLA in healthy donors. Concerning this clone itself: Its target is unknown.

PCR used 60 Vbeta primers and 13 Jbeta primers. Authors' analysis steps: Counted up in a later analysis, unique TCR beta chains came to some 75 million, with around 11 million shared. Assay used: immunoSEQ multiplex PCR; TCRdb lists only in-frame clones, some missing. V and J calls plus clone size are reproduced from that table; the DNA served to infer D and trimming. The table lists about 160,000 clones, 79% of them singletons. Overall study results and limits: A further, later analysis showed that HLA-associated TCR beta chains (compared with equally common others) were more clonally expanded. The authors later linked a missense DCLRE1C variant to TCR beta V- and J-gene trimming.

Healthy bone marrow donors made up the cohort. V trimming: 0 bases; J trimming: 6 bases; junction bases outside the gene matches: 4. Germline V gene lookup returns CDR1 MNHEY and CDR2 SMNVEV (reference sequence). CDR3 length: 16 residues. The sequencing sample was made of PBMCs. The sequence derives from a man aged 40-50 years in good health and CMV-seronegative. The rearrangement uses TRBV27 and TRBJ2-1; the match to TRBD1 covers 11 bases. The CDR3: CASSLSGTGGSNEQFF. CDR3 bases: TGTGCCAGCAGTTTATCGGGGACAGGGGGTTCCAATGAGCAGTTCTTC.